The 2 T cell receptor beta chains given below trace back to one sample, sequenced in a study of T cells in Graves' hyperthyroidism and ophthalmopathy (dated by TCRdb to the late 2010s). The library was generated by multiplex PCR. Sequencer: Illumina HiSeq 2000. TCR beta CDR3 regions were amplified from RNA transcripts. A first-round RT-PCR of the TCR CDR3 used the HTBI primer set with the Qiagen OneStep RT-PCR kit. In TCRdb, the public reads were trimmed at Q25 with fastp and aligned with MiXCR, with productive beta chains retained. Each CDR3 protein appears once, grouped with its most common genes and DNA. The sample records over 650,000 distinct CDR3 sequences, roughly 17% of which are singletons. Around 8.1% of the sample is held by the ten biggest clonotypes. The specimen was blood. These receptors were collected from a man between 18 and 29 years old with Graves' hyperthyroidism.

This clonotype was picked up a small number of times. This chain connects TRBV18 to TRBJ2-1; D call uncertain. Germline CDR1 KGHSH, CDR2 LQKENI. CDR3 length equals 14 residues. The V end was cut by 1 base, the J end by 8 bases, with 12 bases between. The CDR3 nucleotides read TGTGCCAGCTCACCACTAACTGGCGGTTATGAGCAGTTCTTC. This gives the protein CASSPLTGGYEQFF. The full variable domain, rest sourced from reference TRBV18 and TRBJ2-1, is NAGVMQNPRHLVRRRGQEARLRCSPMKGHSHVYWYRQLPEEGLKFMVYLQKENIIDESGMPKERFSAEFPKEGPSILRIQQVVRGDSAAYFCASSPLTGGYEQFFGPGTRLTVL.

This clonotype came up a few times. The CDR3 loop reads CASSLRDRGRRQYF. The CDR3, as DNA: TGCGCCAGCAGCTTGCGGGACAGGGGGCGGAGGCAGTACTTC. V gene TRBV5-1 combines with J gene TRBJ2-7; 12 nucleotides agree with TRBD1. The CDR3 consists of 14 residues. Unmatched junction bases numbered 5, after V lost 1 base and J lost 9 bases. CDR1 is SGHRS, CDR2 YFSETQ, per germline. Full variable domain (missing parts from reference TRBV5-1 and TRBJ2-7): KAGVTQTPRYLIKTRGQQVTLSCSPISGHRSVSWYQQTPGQGLQFLFEYFSETQRNKGNFPGRFSGRQFSNSRSEMNVSTLELGDSALYLCASSLRDRGRRQYFGPGTRLTVT.